This TCR beta chain was obtained from a study of cytomegalovirus exposure and HLA in healthy donors. CDR1 is SGHNT and CDR2 is YENEEA in the germline V gene. The CDR3 consists of 15 residues. V shed 5 bases and J 7 bases; nucleotides not matched to a gene: 9. Use of 60 Vbeta and 13 Jbeta primers characterized the PCR. Data came from immunoSEQ multiplex PCR; TCRdb stores just in-frame clones and leaves some out. This table has fewer than 150,000 clones, 76% appearing once. This rearrangement joins TRBV11-3 to TRBJ1-4; TRBD1 aligns across 8 bases. The source material was PBMCs. This receptor was taken from a man in his forties in good health and CMV-seronegative. CDR3: CASSLQGQAAEKLFF. As DNA, the CDR3 is TGTGCCAGCAGCCTCCAGGGACAGGCAGCTGAAAAACTGTTTTTT.